This T cell receptor (beta chain) was observed in a study of T cell clones after liver transplantation. Germline CDR1 reads MNHEY; CDR2 reads SVGAGI. V shed 6 bases, J shed 6 bases, and the junction held 4 bases outside the gene matches. The CDR3 totals 14 residues. The table came from immunoSEQ multiplex PCR; TCRdb's copy has only in-frame clones and leaves some out. Of roughly 80,000 clones listed, about 82% were seen once; the top ten hold less than 0.6%. The chain combines TRBV6-5 with TRBJ2-7; the match to TRBD2 covers 14 bases. The starting material was CD4+ T cells from blood, obtained 46 months after liver transplant. The origin of this receptor is a human patient who received a liver transplant. The graft donor may be the source of some T cells. CDR3 amino acids: CASSRGLAGGEQYF. CDR3 DNA sequence: TGTGCCAGCAGCCGAGGACTAGCGGGAGGCGAGCAGTACTTC.